The clone carrying this T cell receptor (beta chain) has a count of ten or more. Its antigen is unknown. This specimen belongs to a study of T cell repertoires in cytomegalovirus infection. Study-wide context: Public TCR beta signatures were indicative of both CMV infection and a matching HLA type. Study results and caveats: Dominating the ex vivo response were TCR beta clonotypes that were CMV-specific and HLA-C-restricted.

MiXCR, run by TCRdb on the reads, gives a single entry per CDR3 protein. The data contain roughly 320,000 distinct CDR3 sequences, 8% to 10% of them singletons. The CDR3 has 15 amino acids. The ends were cut back, 0 bases at V and 2 bases at J, with 11 bases in the middle. The germline gives CDR1 MNHNY, CDR2 SVGAGI (reference sequence). The clonotype was recovered from a human donor in good health (CMV status not recorded). Some clones in this sample may be carry-over from other donors' samples. The sequenced sample was PBMCs. V is TRBV6-6 and J is TRBJ2-7, with D perhaps matching TRBD1 (6 bases). The CDR3 nucleotides are TGTGCCAGCAGTTACTCGGGGGCAGGGACCTACGAGCAGTACGTC. Encoded protein: CASSYSGAGTYEQYV.